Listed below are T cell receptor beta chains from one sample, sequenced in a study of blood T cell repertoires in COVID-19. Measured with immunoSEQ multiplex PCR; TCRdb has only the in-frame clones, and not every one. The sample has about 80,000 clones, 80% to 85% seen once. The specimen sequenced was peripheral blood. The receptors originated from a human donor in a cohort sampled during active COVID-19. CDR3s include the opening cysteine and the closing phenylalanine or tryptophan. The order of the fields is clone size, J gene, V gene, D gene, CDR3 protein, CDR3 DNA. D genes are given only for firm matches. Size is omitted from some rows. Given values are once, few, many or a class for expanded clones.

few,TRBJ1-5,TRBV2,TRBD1,CASSDNRGLSQPQHF,TGTGCCAGCAGTGATAACAGGGGGTTAAGCCAGCCCCAGCATTTT
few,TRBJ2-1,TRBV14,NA,CASSSRGYNEQFF,TGTGCCAGCAGCAGCCGGGGCTACAATGAGCAGTTCTTC
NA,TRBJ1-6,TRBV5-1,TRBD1,CASSLSGQGYSPLHF,TGCGCCAGCAGCTTGTCGGGACAGGGTTATTCACCCCTCCACTTT
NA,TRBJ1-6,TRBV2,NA,CASSLGGGWGSPLHF,TGTGCCAGCAGCCTGGGGGGAGGGTGGGGTTCACCCCTCCACTTT
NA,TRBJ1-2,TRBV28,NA,CASSPPTAGYGYTF,TGTGCCAGCAGTCCCCCGACGGCGGGGTATGGCTACACCTTC
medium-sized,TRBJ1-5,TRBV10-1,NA,CANLIPLGQPQHF,TGCGCCAACCTAATCCCCCTTGGTCAGCCCCAGCATTTT
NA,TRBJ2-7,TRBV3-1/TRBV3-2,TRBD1,CASSSAGAGGDEQYF,TGTGCCAGCAGCTCCGCTGGGGCAGGGGGCGACGAGCAGTACTTC
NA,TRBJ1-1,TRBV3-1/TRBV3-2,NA,CASSQDYAGPPEAFF,TGTGCCAGCAGCCAAGATTACGCAGGGCCCCCTGAAGCTTTCTTT
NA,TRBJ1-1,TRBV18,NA,CASSPTDRLTEAFF,TGTGCCAGCTCACCCACTGATCGCCTGACTGAAGCTTTCTTT
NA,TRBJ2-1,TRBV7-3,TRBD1,CASSARQGANEQFF,TGTGCCAGCAGCGCCCGACAGGGGGCCAATGAGCAGTTCTTC
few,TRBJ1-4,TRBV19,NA,CASSRGFFQGEKLFF,TGTGCCAGTAGTAGGGGATTTTTCCAGGGTGAAAAACTGTTTTTT
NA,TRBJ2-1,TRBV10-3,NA,CAISDLSPFDEQFF,TGTGCCATCAGTGACCTGAGCCCGTTCGATGAGCAGTTCTTC
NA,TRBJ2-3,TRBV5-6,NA,CASRDLSSTDTQYF,TGTGCCAGTAGGGACTTATCTAGCACAGATACGCAGTATTTT
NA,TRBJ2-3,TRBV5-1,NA,CASSSQGRDTQYF,TGCGCCAGCAGCTCCCAGGGAAGGGATACGCAGTATTTT
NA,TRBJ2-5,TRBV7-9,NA,CASSPPGVAETQYF,TGTGCCAGCAGCCCCCCAGGGGTCGCAGAGACCCAGTACTTC
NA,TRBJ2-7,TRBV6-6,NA,CASLLGIQRGEQYF,TGTGCCAGCCTATTGGGAATTCAAAGGGGGGAGCAGTACTTC